The rows below give T cell receptor beta chains drawn from one sample of a study of T-cell memory formation after mild COVID-19. Each CDR3 protein gets one entry after TCRdb re-called the 5' RACE reads with MiXCR. The repertoire has under 300,000 distinct CDR3 sequences, about a sixth of them found once; the top ten carry about 4%. Sequenced input: PBMCs or a T cell subset sorted from them (not recorded which). These receptors were taken from a man aged 18 to 29 who had mild COVID-19 (a few samples of this study predate the infection). Cell type and time point are not known. The CDR3 runs from the conserved cysteine through the conserved F or W. Each record gives: D gene, V gene, J gene, clone size, CDR3 protein, CDR3 DNA. The D gene is left open where the match is weak. Only some rows state a clone size, as once, few, many or a class for expanded clones.

d_call: NA; v_call: TRBV20-1; j_call: TRBJ2-3; clone_size: NA; cdr3_aa: CSARRDPSTDTQYF; cdr3_nt: TGCAGTGCCCGCCGGGACCCAAGCACAGATACGCAGTATTTT
d_call: TRBD1; v_call: TRBV7-2; j_call: TRBJ2-1; clone_size: NA; cdr3_aa: CASSLAPTGVGGEQFF; cdr3_nt: TGTGCCAGCAGCTTAGCCCCGACAGGGGTGGGCGGTGAGCAGTTCTTC
d_call: NA; v_call: TRBV6-2/TRBV6-3; j_call: TRBJ1-3; clone_size: few; cdr3_aa: CASTSGWTGNTIYF; cdr3_nt: TGTGCCAGCACTTCGGGATGGACTGGAAACACCATATATTTT
d_call: NA; v_call: TRBV10-1; j_call: TRBJ2-7; clone_size: NA; cdr3_aa: CASIGTREQYF; cdr3_nt: TGCGCCAGTATCGGGACACGGGAGCAGTACTTC
d_call: NA; v_call: TRBV13; j_call: TRBJ1-1; clone_size: NA; cdr3_aa: CASLRGAVDTEAFF; cdr3_nt: TGTGCCAGTCTAAGGGGGGCCGTCGACACTGAAGCTTTCTTT
d_call: NA; v_call: TRBV7-2; j_call: TRBJ1-2; clone_size: few; cdr3_aa: CASSSPGVYYGYTF; cdr3_nt: TGTGCCAGCAGCTCCCCGGGGGTTTACTATGGCTACACCTTC
d_call: TRBD1; v_call: TRBV7-2; j_call: TRBJ2-2; clone_size: NA; cdr3_aa: CASSQGQGGLTGELFF; cdr3_nt: TGTGCCAGCAGCCAGGGACAGGGTGGCCTGACCGGGGAGCTGTTTTTT
d_call: NA; v_call: TRBV7-2; j_call: TRBJ1-1; clone_size: many; cdr3_aa: CASSGRGGRAAFF; cdr3_nt: TGTGCCAGCAGCGGACGTGGGGGACGGGCAGCTTTCTTT
d_call: NA; v_call: TRBV7-8; j_call: TRBJ1-1; clone_size: few; cdr3_aa: CASSLSSGAFF; cdr3_nt: TGTGCCAGCAGCTTAAGTTCTGGAGCTTTCTTT
d_call: NA; v_call: TRBV7-3; j_call: TRBJ1-1; clone_size: many; cdr3_aa: CASSSGVNTEAFF; cdr3_nt: TGTGCCAGCAGCTCGGGTGTCAACACTGAAGCTTTCTTT
d_call: TRBD1; v_call: TRBV20-1; j_call: TRBJ1-1; clone_size: NA; cdr3_aa: CSAPDQGQGGTEAFF; cdr3_nt: TGCAGTGCCCCCGACCAGGGACAGGGAGGAACTGAAGCTTTCTTT
d_call: NA; v_call: TRBV27; j_call: TRBJ2-7; clone_size: NA; cdr3_aa: CASSNSPGAYEQYF; cdr3_nt: TGTGCCAGCAGCAACAGCCCTGGGGCCTACGAGCAGTACTTC
d_call: TRBD1; v_call: TRBV5-6; j_call: TRBJ1-5; clone_size: NA; cdr3_aa: CASSKGQGFLQPQHF; cdr3_nt: TGTGCCAGCAGCAAGGGACAGGGTTTTCTGCAGCCCCAGCATTTT
d_call: TRBD1; v_call: TRBV9; j_call: TRBJ2-1; clone_size: NA; cdr3_aa: CASSTVTGINEQFF; cdr3_nt: TGTGCCAGCAGCACCGTGACAGGGATAAATGAGCAGTTCTTC
d_call: TRBD2; v_call: TRBV13; j_call: TRBJ2-3; clone_size: NA; cdr3_aa: CASSRRLAGGRTDTQYF; cdr3_nt: TGTGCCAGCAGCCGAAGACTAGCGGGGGGGCGAACAGATACGCAGTATTTT
d_call: NA; v_call: TRBV12-3/TRBV12-4; j_call: TRBJ1-1; clone_size: few; cdr3_aa: CASSRVLAFF; cdr3_nt: TGTGCCAGCAGCCGCGTTTTAGCTTTCTTT
d_call: NA; v_call: TRBV7-9; j_call: TRBJ2-5; clone_size: few; cdr3_aa: CASSEVPYGAWEETQYF; cdr3_nt: TGTGCCAGCAGCGAGGTCCCATATGGGGCCTGGGAAGAGACCCAGTACTTC
d_call: NA; v_call: TRBV10-3; j_call: TRBJ2-5; clone_size: few; cdr3_aa: CAIKEGSQETQYF; cdr3_nt: TGTGCCATCAAGGAGGGCAGTCAAGAGACCCAGTACTTC
d_call: TRBD1; v_call: TRBV20-1; j_call: TRBJ1-5; clone_size: NA; cdr3_aa: CSATRQGLNQPQHF; cdr3_nt: TGCAGTGCTACCCGACAGGGACTCAATCAGCCCCAGCATTTT
d_call: TRBD1; v_call: TRBV6-5; j_call: TRBJ1-5; clone_size: many; cdr3_aa: CASSRISGTGGDQPQHF; cdr3_nt: TGTGCCAGCAGTCGAATATCCGGGACAGGGGGGGATCAGCCCCAGCATTTT
d_call: NA; v_call: TRBV6-5; j_call: TRBJ2-4; clone_size: NA; cdr3_aa: CASSYSRGYIQYF; cdr3_nt: TGTGCCAGCAGTTACTCGAGGGGATACATTCAGTACTTC
d_call: NA; v_call: TRBV3-1; j_call: TRBJ1-4; clone_size: NA; cdr3_aa: CASSPSRMRSTNEKLFF; cdr3_nt: TGTGCCAGCAGCCCCTCCCGTATGCGGTCAACTAATGAAAAACTGTTTTTT
d_call: NA; v_call: TRBV7-2; j_call: TRBJ2-2; clone_size: NA; cdr3_aa: CASSYGSGGAVGELFF; cdr3_nt: TGTGCCAGCAGCTACGGATCGGGGGGCGCGGTCGGGGAGCTGTTTTTT
d_call: TRBD2; v_call: TRBV7-2; j_call: TRBJ2-7; clone_size: NA; cdr3_aa: CASSPSSGGGPYEQYF; cdr3_nt: TGTGCCAGCAGCCCATCTAGCGGGGGGGGCCCCTACGAGCAGTACTTC
d_call: NA; v_call: TRBV7-3; j_call: TRBJ2-6; clone_size: NA; cdr3_aa: CASSRGLTLGANVLTF; cdr3_nt: TGTGCCAGCAGCCGGGGACTTACCCTCGGGGCCAACGTCCTGACTTTC
d_call: NA; v_call: TRBV7-3; j_call: TRBJ2-5; clone_size: few; cdr3_aa: CASSLTVEAETQYF; cdr3_nt: TGTGCCAGCAGCTTAACGGTCGAGGCAGAGACCCAGTACTTC
d_call: TRBD1; v_call: TRBV19; j_call: TRBJ1-2; clone_size: medium-sized; cdr3_aa: CASSISSQGDYGYTF; cdr3_nt: TGTGCCAGTAGTATATCATCTCAGGGGGACTATGGCTACACCTTC
d_call: TRBD2; v_call: TRBV7-2; j_call: TRBJ2-3; clone_size: few; cdr3_aa: CASSLVTSSVDTQYF; cdr3_nt: TGTGCCAGCAGCTTAGTGACTAGCTCAGTAGATACGCAGTATTTT
d_call: NA; v_call: TRBV7-2; j_call: TRBJ1-6; clone_size: few; cdr3_aa: CASSFSNSPLHF; cdr3_nt: TGTGCCAGCAGCTTTAGTAATTCACCCCTCCACTTT
d_call: TRBD2; v_call: TRBV3-1; j_call: TRBJ2-6; clone_size: many; cdr3_aa: CASSRKISGGFSGANVLTF; cdr3_nt: TGTGCCAGCAGCCGGAAGATTAGCGGGGGGTTCTCTGGGGCCAACGTCCTGACTTTC
d_call: NA; v_call: TRBV3-1; j_call: TRBJ1-5; clone_size: NA; cdr3_aa: CASSQGTAQPQHF; cdr3_nt: TGTGCCAGCAGCCAGGGAACGGCTCAGCCCCAGCATTTT
d_call: TRBD1; v_call: TRBV5-1; j_call: TRBJ2-1; clone_size: many; cdr3_aa: CASSLFAGGRNEQFF; cdr3_nt: TGCGCCAGCAGCTTGTTTGCAGGGGGCCGAAATGAGCAGTTCTTC
d_call: TRBD1; v_call: TRBV6-1; j_call: TRBJ1-6; clone_size: NA; cdr3_aa: CASATDRAYNSPLHF; cdr3_nt: TGTGCCTCGGCAACGGACAGGGCCTATAATTCACCCCTCCACTTT
d_call: NA; v_call: TRBV12-3/TRBV12-4; j_call: TRBJ1-3; clone_size: few; cdr3_aa: CASSLGRSSGNTIYF; cdr3_nt: TGTGCCAGCAGTTTAGGCAGGAGCTCTGGAAACACCATATATTTT
d_call: NA; v_call: TRBV12-3/TRBV12-4; j_call: TRBJ2-3; clone_size: many; cdr3_aa: CASRLGGAAPARADTQYF; cdr3_nt: TGTGCCAGCAGACTAGGCGGGGCTGCACCCGCCCGGGCAGATACGCAGTATTTT
d_call: TRBD1; v_call: TRBV7-8; j_call: TRBJ2-3; clone_size: NA; cdr3_aa: CASSLDRGGDTQYF; cdr3_nt: TGTGCCAGCAGTCTGGACAGGGGAGGAGATACGCAGTATTTT
d_call: TRBD1; v_call: TRBV28; j_call: TRBJ1-6; clone_size: NA; cdr3_aa: CASSILGTGGFSPLHF; cdr3_nt: TGTGCCAGCAGCATCCTCGGCACAGGGGGGTTTTCACCCCTCCACTTT
d_call: TRBD2; v_call: TRBV4-1; j_call: TRBJ2-2; clone_size: few; cdr3_aa: CASSQLAGGLSGELFF; cdr3_nt: TGCGCCAGCAGCCAACTAGCGGGGGGGCTGTCCGGGGAGCTGTTTTTT
d_call: TRBD1; v_call: TRBV12-3/TRBV12-4; j_call: TRBJ1-2; clone_size: NA; cdr3_aa: CASSFTGTGANTF; cdr3_nt: TGTGCCAGCAGTTTTACCGGGACAGGGGCCAACACCTTC